These 26 T cell receptor beta chains were all obtained from the same sample, sequenced in a study of T cells in Graves' hyperthyroidism and ophthalmopathy. Authors of the study amplified TCR beta CDR3 regions from RNA transcripts. With the HTBI primer set, the TCR CDR3 went through a first round of RT-PCR. MiXCR was run by TCRdb on the multiplex PCR reads, yielding one entry per CDR3 protein. The table includes fewer than 750,000 distinct CDR3 sequences, more than 45% detected once. The sequenced material came from peripheral blood or thyroid tissue (not recorded which). The receptors originated from a young woman with Graves' hyperthyroidism.

This clonotype was detected once. The gene calls are TRBV2 and TRBJ2-4, with D hard to call. The CDR3 contains 14 residues. The germline CDR1 and CDR2 sequences are SNHLY and FYNNEI. V lost 3 bases and J 9 bases, leaving 15 bases between the germline ends. CDR3 amino acids: CASSDTNLRSIQYF. CDR3 in DNA: TGTGCCAGCAGTGATACTAACCTTCGGTCCATTCAGTACTTC.

This clonotype has at least ten counts. The chain combines TRBV13 with TRBJ1-4; the D gene is possibly TRBD1 (6 bases). The CDR3 loop spans 15 amino acids. Trimming took off 5 bases at V and 7 bases at J, with 17 bases between the two ends. Per the germline V gene, CDR1 is PRHDT and CDR2 is FYEKMQ (reference sequence). The CDR3 region has the DNA TGTGCCAGCAGCCCATCAAACAGGGTGCCTGAAAAACTGTTTTTT. Encoded protein: CASSPSNRVPEKLFF.

V usage is TRBV29-1 and J usage is TRBJ1-1, with 8 nucleotides matching TRBD1. The CDR3 has 12 residues. V shed 4 bases and J 4 bases; nucleotides not matched to a gene: 2. The germline CDR1 and CDR2 sequences are SQVTM and ANQGSEA. The CDR3 loop is CSVGQGATEAFF. CDR3 nucleotide sequence: TGCAGCGTTGGGCAGGGGGCCACTGAAGCTTTCTTT.

Ten or more counts support this clonotype. V usage is TRBV10-1 and J usage is TRBJ2-5; 9 positions match TRBD1. With 0 bases clipped from V and 4 bases from J, the junction kept 6 bases outside the gene matches. CDR1 and CDR2 from the germline V gene are WNHNN and SYGVQD (reference sequence). This CDR3 region has 16 residues. CDR3 amino acids: CASSESPGQGRETQYF. The CDR3 DNA is TGCGCCAGCAGTGAGTCACCGGGACAGGGAAGAGAGACCCAGTACTTC.

V gene TRBV7-6 combines with J gene TRBJ2-7; the D gene is possibly TRBD2 (7 bases). The length of the CDR3 is 14 residues. Germline V gene sequence: CDR1 SGHVS, CDR2 FNYEAQ. V lost 5 bases, J lost 5 bases, and 16 bases lay in between. CDR3 protein: CASSTRGGPNEQYF. As DNA, the CDR3 is TGTGCCAGCAGCACAAGGGGGGGGCCCAACGAGCAGTACTTC.

Notes on this clonotype: One end of the junction varies from germline; a read error may be responsible. In DNA, the CDR3 is TGCGCCAGCAGAATGGGACGGAACACTGAAGCTTTCTTT. This encodes CASRMGRNTEAFF. The V gene is TRBV7-9, the J gene TRBJ1-1; a possible D gene is TRBD1 (5 bases). CDR1 SEHNR and CDR2 FQNEAQ come from the germline V gene (reference sequence). The CDR3 is made up of 13 amino acids.

V is TRBV7-6 and J is TRBJ2-6; D might be TRBD1 (6 bases). Germline-derived CDR1 and CDR2 are SGHVS and FNYEAQ. Deletions cut 4 bases from V and 18 bases from J, with 16 bases between. The CDR3 sequence is 12 residues long. The CDR3 DNA follows: TGTGCCAGCAGCTCTGGGGGCCAACGTCCGACTTTC. This translates into CASSSGGQRPTF.

The chain joins TRBV24-1 to TRBJ2-2; TRBD2 might be the D (6 bases). V was clipped by 7 bases and J by 7 bases, with 15 bases between them. There are 14 residues in the CDR3. Germline CDR1 KGHDR, CDR2 SFDVKD. This CDR3 reads CATRGTGANGELFF. The CDR3 region has the DNA TGTGCCACCAGAGGGACTGGGGCCAACGGGGAGCTGTTTTTT.

This clonotype was seen ten or more times. The chain has TRBV7-9 and TRBJ1-1; D gene ambiguous. From germline, CDR1 is SEHNR and CDR2 FQNEAQ (reference sequence). The CDR3 contains 14 residues. With 6 bases removed from V and 1 base from J, the gap between germline ends came to 12 bases. The CDR3 bases are TGTGCCAGCAGGACTCGGGAAGGGAACACTGAAGCTTTCTTT. This codes for CASRTREGNTEAFF. Combining the CDR3 with reference TRBV7-9 and TRBJ1-1 gives the whole variable domain DTGVSQNPRHKITKRGQNVTFRCDPISEHNRLYWYRQTLGQGPEFLTYFQNEAQLEKSRLLSDRFSAERPKGSFSTLEIQRTEQGDSAMYLCASRTREGNTEAFFGQGTRLTVV.

V gene TRBV29-1 combines with J gene TRBJ2-5, with 7 bases fitting TRBD1. The CDR3 totals 13 residues. Trimming removed 8 bases from V and 5 bases from J; junction bases left unmatched: 11. Per the germline V gene, CDR1 is SQVTM and CDR2 is ANQGSEA. This CDR3 reads CSILTGLGETQYF. CDR3 nucleotides: TGCAGCATCCTGACAGGGCTCGGGGAGACCCAGTACTTC.

This clonotype was found many times. The chain is built from TRBV9 and TRBJ2-7, with TRBD1 identical over 8 bases. The V and J ends lost 7 bases and 0 bases, in that order; junction bases with no gene match: 12. The CDR3 totals 16 residues. CDR1 is SGDLS, CDR2 YYNGEE, per germline. CDR3 loop: CASSPPGQESSYEQYF. The CDR3 DNA reads TGTGCCAGCTCCCCCCCGGGACAGGAGAGCTCCTACGAGCAGTACTTC.

This clonotype was recorded many times. The V call is TRBV29-1, the J call TRBJ2-7; tentatively, D is TRBD1 or TRBD2 (6 bases each). Germline values: CDR1 SQVTM, CDR2 ANQGSEA. V lost 7 bases, J lost 0 bases, and 13 bases lay in between. The CDR3 runs to 13 residues. DNA for the CDR3: TGCAGCGCCTGGGGGGCCCACTCCTACGAGCAGTACTTC. Translation gives CSAWGAHSYEQYF.

The chain combines TRBV7-9 with TRBJ1-2; TRBD1 is a possible D gene (6 bases). The CDR3 runs 17 residues. Deletions cut 5 bases from V and 6 bases from J, with 25 bases between. From germline, CDR1 is SEHNR and CDR2 FQNEAQ (reference sequence). The CDR3, as DNA: TGTGCCAGCAGCCTTGAAGGACAGTCTCATGTGAGGGATGGCTACACCTTC. This gives the protein CASSLEGQSHVRDGYTF.

In its sample, this clonotype was seen many times. The CDR3 reads CASSDTRENTGELFF. Here the CDR3 DNA reads TGTGCCAGCAGTGATACTAGAGAGAACACCGGGGAGCTGTTTTTT. The gene calls are TRBV25-1 and TRBJ2-2; TRBD2 is a possible D gene (5 bases). Germline CDR1 MGHDK, CDR2 SYGVNS. V was trimmed by 3 bases and J by 1 base, leaving 9 bases between them. The CDR3 is 15 amino acids.

This clonotype appeared many times. The chain uses TRBV12-3 or TRBV12-4 and TRBJ2-7; TRBD1 might be the D (5 bases). The ends were cut back, 3 bases at V and 2 bases at J, with 11 bases in the middle. The CDR3 runs to 14 residues. This chain's CDR3 is CASSFDRITYEQYF. DNA of the CDR3: TGTGCCAGCAGTTTCGACAGAATAACCTACGAGCAGTACTTC.

The chain uses TRBV6-2 or TRBV6-3 and TRBJ2-5; TRBD2 matches at 12 bases. V lost 3 bases to trimming and J lost 4 bases; unmatched junction nucleotides: 15. The CDR3 is 19 residues long. Germline-derived CDR1 and CDR2 are MNHEY and SVGEGT. The CDR3 protein is CASSYGTGGLAGGPETQYF. The CDR3 DNA reads as TGTGCCAGCAGTTATGGGACAGGAGGGCTAGCGGGAGGGCCAGAGACCCAGTACTTC.

The chain recombines TRBV7-2 with TRBJ2-5, with D perhaps TRBD2 (6 bases). The CDR3 length is 14 residues. CDR1 is SGHTA and CDR2 is FQGNSA in the germline V gene. Trimming took 5 bases from V and 0 from J, leaving 10 bases between them. This CDR3 reads CASSQRGYQETQYF. CDR3 coding DNA: TGTGCCAGCAGCCAACGGGGGTACCAAGAGACCCAGTACTTC.

The chain carries TRBV2 and TRBJ2-5, with a possible D match to TRBD2 (7 bases). CDR1 and CDR2 from the germline V gene are SNHLY and FYNNEI. The CDR3 runs 11 residues. CDR3 region: CARGGMETQYF. CDR3 in DNA: TGTGCTAGGGGGGGGATGGAGACCCAGTACTTC.

The V call is TRBV15, the J call TRBJ2-7; perhaps TRBD1 as D (5 bases). Looked up from germline, CDR1 is LNHNV and CDR2 is YYDKDF (reference sequence). The CDR3 has 15 residues. V was cut by 1 base and J by 5 bases, with 15 bases left in between. In DNA, the CDR3 is TGTGCCACCAGCAGAGTCGACTCTGGGGCCAACGAGCAGTACTTC. Protein product: CATSRVDSGANEQYF.

This clonotype has a count of ten or more. The rearrangement uses TRBV5-1 and TRBJ1-2; 9 nucleotides match TRBD1. The CDR3 sequence is 13 residues long. The junction had 5 bases not matched to a gene; V was cut back by 4 bases and J by 7 bases. CDR1 SGHRS and CDR2 YFSETQ come from the germline V gene. The CDR3 DNA is TGCGCCAGCAGCCCTGAGGGACAGGGTGGCTACACCTTC. This sequence encodes CASSPEGQGGYTF. Looking up the rest from reference TRBV5-1 and TRBJ1-2 gives the full variable domain: KAGVTQTPRYLIKTRGQQVTLSCSPISGHRSVSWYQQTPGQGLQFLFEYFSETQRNKGNFPGRFSGRQFSNSRSEMNVSTLELGDSALYLCASSPEGQGGYTFGSGTRLTVV.

This clonotype was observed a single time. This chain links TRBV7-6 with TRBJ1-1, with a tentative D call TRBD1 (6 bases). V shed 5 bases and J shed 4 bases, with 17 bases lying between them. The CDR3 runs to 15 residues. CDR1 is SGHVS and CDR2 is FNYEAQ in the germline V gene. The CDR3 loop reads CASSRLAGGFTEAFF. CDR3 bases: TGTGCCAGCAGCCGTTTAGCGGGGGGCTTCACTGAAGCTTTCTTT.

In its sample, this clonotype was seen many times. J is TRBJ1-4 and V is TRBV4-3, with D hard to call. Germline V CDR1 and CDR2: LGHNA, YSLEER. Trimming took off 0 bases at V and 7 bases at J, with 9 bases between the two ends. The CDR3 spans 14 residues. The CDR3 spells CASSQDQGPEKLFF. CDR3 coding DNA: TGCGCCAGCAGCCAAGACCAAGGACCTGAAAAACTGTTTTTT.

J is TRBJ1-1 and V is TRBV10-3, with TRBD1 matching over 8 bases. The germline CDR1 and CDR2 sequences are ENHRY and SYGVKD. Germline trimming cut 2 bases from V and 4 bases from J; bases unmatched to any gene: 9. The CDR3 runs 16 residues. The CDR3 is CAISENTGGSGTEAFF. The CDR3 bases are TGTGCCATCAGTGAGAACACAGGGGGTAGTGGCACTGAAGCTTTCTTT.

The chain has TRBV4-1 and TRBJ1-2; 9 bases match TRBD1. The CDR3 extends over 17 amino acids. V was pared by 1 base and J by 1 base, with 7 bases of the junction left unmatched. Looked up from germline, CDR1 is MGHRA and CDR2 is YSYEKL. DNA for the CDR3: TGCGCCAGCAGCCAAGGGACAGGGGATTTCGGTAACTATGGCTACACCTTC. Protein sequence: CASSQGTGDFGNYGYTF.

V gene TRBV29-1 combines with J gene TRBJ1-1, with D hard to call. The CDR3 sequence is 11 residues long. Germline-derived CDR1 and CDR2 are SQVTM and ANQGSEA. V was cut by 7 bases and J by 6 bases, with 12 bases left in between. This chain's CDR3 is CSAGLDSEAFF. The CDR3 nucleotides read TGCAGCGCAGGACTGGATTCTGAAGCTTTCTTT.

This clonotype was seen many times. The gene calls are TRBV6-5 and TRBJ2-7, with a weak D call TRBD1 (5 bases). The V and J ends lost 7 bases and 5 bases respectively, with 15 bases between them. Per the germline V gene, CDR1 is MNHEY and CDR2 is SVGAGI. The CDR3 runs 13 residues. CDR3 sequence: CASISAGLHEQYF. Written as DNA, the CDR3 is TGTGCCAGCATTTCGGCAGGGCTTCACGAGCAGTACTTC.